Listed below are T cell receptor beta chains from one sample, sequenced in a study of cytomegalovirus exposure and HLA in healthy donors. Generated by immunoSEQ multiplex PCR, the TCRdb table keeps only in-frame clones and is missing some. This sample carries some 140,000 clones, 75% to 90% of them seen once, and the ten largest clones take around 24%. Sequenced material: PBMCs. These receptor sequences come from a man younger than 35 in good health and CMV-seropositive. The CDR3 runs from the conserved cysteine through the conserved F or W. A D gene is named only where the DNA matches it firmly. Size tells how often a clone was seen (once, few, many) or the class of an expanded clone, and some rows leave it out.

cdr3_nt,cdr3_aa,v_call,d_call,clone_size,j_call
TGTGCCAGCACGAAGGACAGACTCGAGCAGTACTTC,CASTKDRLEQYF,TRBV2,-,-,TRBJ2-7
TGTGCCAGCAGTTACGGGAGCTCTGGAAACACCATATATTTT,CASSYGSSGNTIYF,TRBV6-5,-,-,TRBJ1-3
TGCGCCAGCAGCCTTCAGGTATATAATTCACCCCTCCACTTT,CASSLQVYNSPLHF,TRBV4-3,-,-,TRBJ1-6
TGTGCCAGCAGTGACCCAGGACTAGCGGGAGGAGAGACCCAGTACTTC,CASSDPGLAGGETQYF,TRBV25-1,TRBD2,-,TRBJ2-5
TGTGCCACCAGCACGGGACAGGGCGGAAGGCAGCCCCAGCATTTT,CATSTGQGGRQPQHF,TRBV15,TRBD1,-,TRBJ1-5
TGTGCCAGTAGTATAGTCGGGGACAGAGTATCCCAAGAGACCCAGTACTTC,CASSIVGDRVSQETQYF,TRBV19,TRBD1,-,TRBJ2-5
TGTGCCAGCAGAAGGACTAGCGGGGAGTCCTACGAGCAGTACTTC,CASRRTSGESYEQYF,TRBV6-5,TRBD2,-,TRBJ2-7
TGTGCCAGCCTATCGACAGGGTGGAACACTGAAGCTTTCTTT,CASLSTGWNTEAFF,TRBV6-5,TRBD1,-,TRBJ1-1
TGCGCCAGCAGCCATGGGACAGGGGGCCCAGATACGCAGTATTTT,CASSHGTGGPDTQYF,TRBV4-3,TRBD1,-,TRBJ2-3
TGTGCCAGCAGCAAAGCCAGGGTACCCTACGAAGGCTACGAGCAGTACTTC,CASSKARVPYEGYEQYF,TRBV21-1,-,-,TRBJ2-7
TGCGCCAGCAGCCACCTCGCGGGTACGGGAGACGAGCAGTACTTC,CASSHLAGTGDEQYF,TRBV4-3,-,-,TRBJ2-7
TGTGCCAGCAGACGGGTAACGACAGATACGCAGTATTTT,CASRRVTTDTQYF,TRBV6-5,-,-,TRBJ2-3
TGCGCCAGCAATCCGCAACGGGCGGGCTATGGCTACACCTTC,CASNPQRAGYGYTF,TRBV4-3,-,-,TRBJ1-2
TGTGCCAGCAGCTCACGGTGGCAGGGAAGCTCCTACAATGAGCAGTTCTTC,CASSSRWQGSSYNEQFF,TRBV27,-,few,TRBJ2-1
TGTGCCAGCAGCGTAGGGGGCGGGAGCGGCGAGACCCAGTACTTC,CASSVGGGSGETQYF,TRBV9,TRBD2,-,TRBJ2-5
TGTGCCACCCGCCGGGGACAGGGCAACTATGGCTACACCTTC,CATRRGQGNYGYTF,TRBV19,TRBD1,few,TRBJ1-2
TGTGCCAGCAGCTTAGCGCAGATGCAGGGGAAACATGAAAAACTGTTTTTT,CASSLAQMQGKHEKLFF,TRBV7-2,-,-,TRBJ1-4
TGCGCCAGCAGCTTGGGACTAGCGGGGAACAATGAGCAGTTCTTC,CASSLGLAGNNEQFF,TRBV5-1,TRBD2,-,TRBJ2-1
TGCGCCAGCAGCCGCCAAGAGACCCAGTACTTC,CASSRQETQYF,TRBV5-1,-,-,TRBJ2-5
TGTGCCAGCAGTTTGACTAGCGGGAGGCAAGAGACCCAGTACTTC,CASSLTSGRQETQYF,TRBV27,TRBD2,-,TRBJ2-5
TGTGCCAGTAAGACCGGGACAGACTATCAGCCCCAGCATTTT,CASKTGTDYQPQHF,TRBV19,TRBD1,-,TRBJ1-5
TGTGCCAGCAGATACTATCGGGACAGGGTTTCCTACAATGAGCAGTTCTTC,CASRYYRDRVSYNEQFF,TRBV7-2,TRBD1,-,TRBJ2-1
TGTGCCAGCAGCGCCGGCAGGGGGCAAGAGACCCAGTACTTC,CASSAGRGQETQYF,TRBV9,TRBD1,-,TRBJ2-5
TGTGCCAGCAGCCAAGTTGGACAAGGCACAGATACGCAGTATTTT,CASSQVGQGTDTQYF,TRBV4-2,-,-,TRBJ2-3
TGTGCTAGTGGTTTGGTACGGGGCACTGAAGCTTTCTTT,CASGLVRGTEAFF,TRBV12-5,-,-,TRBJ1-1
TGCGCCAGCAGCCCGGGGGCGGGAGGGCCGGATACGCAGTATTTT,CASSPGAGGPDTQYF,TRBV5-1,TRBD2,-,TRBJ2-3
TGTGCCAGCAGCTCCACTTCTAACTATGGCTACACCTTC,CASSSTSNYGYTF,TRBV11-2,-,-,TRBJ1-2
TGTGCCAGCAGTCTCCGACAGGGGGCGGGCTATGGCTACACCTTC,CASSLRQGAGYGYTF,TRBV27,TRBD1,-,TRBJ1-2
TGCGCCAGCAGCCGACAGGGCGCCTACGAGCAGTACTTC,CASSRQGAYEQYF,TRBV4-1,TRBD1,-,TRBJ2-7